This T cell receptor (beta chain) is drawn from a study of blood T cell repertoires in COVID-19. Study-wide background: Samples taken during acute and convalescent COVID-19 were collected in the United States, Italy and Spain.

This CDR3 contains 16 residues. V lost 4 bases, J lost 1 base, and 17 bases lay in between. Germline V gene sequence: CDR1 SGHRS, CDR2 YFSETQ. Living in 24 US areas, the participants were between about 18 and 90 years of age. Participant-given clinical history determined each cohort assignment. Source study methods: From reference gene primer amplification, estimates of nucleated cell counts were derived. The data were produced by immunoSEQ multiplex PCR, yet TCRdb's version contains in-frame clones alone and is incomplete. V, J and clone size are those of that table, while D and trimming were read from the DNA. The sample has 300,000 or so clones, approximately 92% seen once.

The V call is TRBV5-1, the J call TRBJ1-1; D is unresolved. Sequenced material: PBMCs or T cells enriched from blood (not recorded which). The sequence was obtained from a woman aged 25 to 39 who had recovered from COVID-19. The CDR3: CASSREGNLPNTEAFF. CDR3 nucleotides: TGCGCCAGCAGCAGGGAGGGCAACCTGCCGAACACTGAAGCTTTCTTT.